This T cell receptor (beta chain) was recovered during a study of cytomegalovirus exposure and HLA in healthy donors. Whole-study findings and limits: For TCR beta chains, V- and J-gene trimming was later linked to a missense DCLRE1C variant. For most subjects, TCR beta sequences were reported to predict HLA-A and HLA-B alleles with accuracy.

Regarding this clone: Its antigen remains unidentified.

PCR used 60 Vbeta primers and 13 Jbeta primers. Profiling relied on immunoSEQ multiplex PCR, and the TCRdb table lists in-frame clones only, not all of them. Among 130,000 to 150,000 clones, around 79% were seen once, and the ten largest hold less than 3.5%. Between the trimmed V and J ends, which lost 4 bases and 4 bases, there was a span of 10 bases. This CDR3 has 13 residues. Germline V gives CDR1 SGDLS, CDR2 YYNGEE. The chain carries TRBV9 and TRBJ2-3, with a weak D call TRBD2 (5 bases). The clonotype comes from a man between 35 and 55 years old in good health and CMV-seropositive. The sample was PBMCs. In DNA, the CDR3 is TGTGCCAGCAGCAGAGCGGCCCCAGATACGCAGTATTTT. Translating gives CASSRAAPDTQYF.